The entry that follows covers one TCR beta chain sequence. Its binding antigen is unknown. Base qualities are missing; no much larger clone stands one base away. The entire amount of isolated RNA was reverse transcribed using the High Capacity cDNA Reverse Transcription Kit, so the sequenced TCRB transcripts were expressed ones. Naive, central memory and regulatory T cell samples underwent deep immunoSEQ sequencing, averaging around 3.9 million total reads per sample. Sorted cells were lysed in RLT buffer, and RNA was extracted using DNase-treated RNeasy Micro or Mini kits according to cell number. Each cell subset was processed on its own to prevent cross-contamination, while patient and healthy donor samples were processed together. The immunoSEQ multiplex PCR was used to amplify TCRB sequences from cDNA, yielding 87-bp fragments that span the CDR3 region. Amplicons were sequenced on the Illumina HiSeq platform. Per the source publication's procedure: Synthetic template baselines were used to correct PCR bias computationally, reads within Hamming distance 2 were collapsed together, and singletons that could not be merged were discarded. Reads were aligned to IMGT to assign V, D and J genes, CDR3 length, and insertions or deletions at six rearrangement sites. Within each subset, clonotype counts were normalized to sorted cell number, after which true diversity and Gini coefficients were computed with the tcR R package. Repertoire sharing was quantified using the overlap coefficient calculated on TCRB nucleotide sequences. TCRdb mirrors the immuneACCESS table, restricted to in-frame sequences. Some clones are absent from its copies; in checked studies, under half trace to an unresolved V gene, and the reason for the others is unknown. The DNA was the basis for D and trimming; V, J and clone size are from that table. Counted in this sample were approximately 140,000 clones; over 8% of them appeared once. The ten biggest clones cover almost 0.65% of the sample.

This sample was included in a study of beta chain features in type 1 diabetes (dated by TCRdb to the late 2010s). Study-level background: Mean age, gender distribution, total cell number and subset yield were not different between patients and healthy donors. A total of some 100,000,000 sorted cells were examined across all samples, and the number of cells per subset was strongly correlated with RNA yield. The study compared TCRB repertoires of sorted circulating CD4+ T cell subsets between recently diagnosed type 1 diabetes patients and matched healthy donors. Regulatory and stem cell-like memory subsets were isolated from only 8 patients and roughly 8 healthy donors, whereas naive and central memory subsets came from all 30 or so donors. On the study overall, not on this receptor specifically: A moderate but significant shortening of TCRB CDR3 length was observed in type 1 diabetes patients in all four CD4+ subsets. Because cDNA was sequenced instead of genomic DNA, highly expressing activated cells could be over-represented, though the groups showed no difference in activation or CD3 levels. Naive, central memory and regulatory TCRB repertoires appeared to be more similar among patients than among healthy donors. Shorter templates might be favored by PCR, yet because patient and control samples were amplified and corrected together, any such skew would affect both groups equally. HLA sub-analyses involved small numbers of individuals, so any influence of HLA type on TCRB rearrangement remained unresolved. At VDJ recombination sites, patients with type 1 diabetes made fewer insertions and deleted more nucleotides, a pattern implying thymic rearrangement abnormalities.

The trim is 5 bases for V and 11 bases for J, with a gap of 10 bases between the germline ends. The germline V gene specifies SGHVS as CDR1 and FQNEAQ as CDR2. Spanning cysteine to phenylalanine, the CDR3 consists of 12 amino acids. The CDR3 DNA has 36 bases and is translated from base 1. From each donor, a single peripheral blood sample of 90 to 150 mL on average was drawn into heparinised tubes. A BD FACSAria II and a panel including CD45RO, CCR7, CD25, CD127, CD95 and CD27 were used to sort naive, central memory, regulatory and stem cell-like memory CD4+ T cells. Purity was above 95% for every sorted population. PBMCs were isolated right away by Lymphoprep density gradient centrifugation and were stained directly, without culture. So that batch effects would be minimized, each experiment stained and sorted samples in pairs, pairing one healthy donor with one patient.

The V and J genes are TRBV7-8 and TRBJ1-6; the D gene cannot be named for sure. Material for sequencing was central memory CD4+ T cells from blood. This TCR was sampled from a woman aged 40 to 50 in good health. The CDR3 region: CASSPPSAPLHF. The DNA sequence follows: TGTGCCAGCAGCCCCCCCAGTGCACCCCTCCACTTT.